The 32 T cell receptor beta chains below all came from one sample that was sequenced in a study of blood T cell repertoires in COVID-19. Assay: immunoSEQ multiplex PCR; the TCRdb copy retains only in-frame clones and omits some. The repertoire holds 150,000 to 200,000 clones, roughly four fifths seen once, with approximately 9.9% in the top ten. Sample: peripheral blood. These receptors were obtained from a man between 60 and 75 years old with active or convalescent COVID-19.

The rearrangement links TRBV29-1 to TRBJ2-6; TRBD1 matches 12 bases. The V gene end was trimmed by 6 bases and the J gene end by 4 bases; junction bases not matched to a gene: 7. The CDR3 runs 16 residues. Germline CDR1 reads SQVTM; CDR2 reads ANQGSEA. This CDR3 reads CSVTGTGGGGANVLTF. CDR3 DNA sequence: TGCAGCGTAACCGGGACAGGGGGCGGCGGGGCCAACGTCCTGACTTTC.

V usage is TRBV19 and J usage is TRBJ1-6, with 8 nucleotides matching TRBD1. V trimming: 9 bases; J trimming: 8 bases; junction bases outside the gene matches: 9. CDR1 and CDR2 (germline): LNHDA, SQIVND (reference sequence). The CDR3 is 14 amino acids. The CDR3 loop reads CASANGQGYSPLHF. Here the CDR3 DNA reads TGTGCCAGCGCTAACGGACAGGGTTATTCACCCCTCCACTTT.

The chain is built from TRBV10-3 and TRBJ1-5; 10 nucleotides line up with TRBD1. The CDR3 covers 14 residues. Germline V CDR1 and CDR2: ENHRY, SYGVKD. The trim removed 10 bases at V and 4 bases at J, leaving 7 bases unmatched. CDR3 DNA sequence: TGTGCCAGCCAGACAGGGGGCAAGAATCAGCCCCAGCATTTT. Encoded protein: CASQTGGKNQPQHF.

The chain combines TRBV5-1 with TRBJ2-2, with a weak D call TRBD1 (5 bases). The CDR3 is 15 amino acids. V was cut by 4 bases and J by 0 bases, with 10 bases left in between. Germline V lookup: CDR1 SGHRS, CDR2 YFSETQ. The CDR3 DNA is TGCGCCAGCAGCGCGGACACAACGAACACCGGGGAGCTGTTTTTT. It yields the protein CASSADTTNTGELFF.

This clone was observed a handful of times. The gene calls are TRBV5-1 and TRBJ1-6, with D perhaps TRBD1 (6 bases). Trimming removed 4 bases at V and 10 bases at J, with 18 bases between. In germline, CDR1 is SGHRS, CDR2 YFSETQ. This CDR3 is 15 amino acids long. The CDR3 loop reads CASSPEGGSGSPLHF. In DNA, the CDR3 is TGCGCCAGCAGCCCCGAGGGGGGGAGCGGATCACCCCTCCACTTT.

As for this clone: At one boundary the junction diverges from the germline segment, which might be a read error. The chain uses TRBV11-1 and TRBJ1-2; 9 positions match TRBD1. The CDR3 loop spans 15 amino acids. Germline CDR1 is SGHAT and CDR2 is FQDESV (reference sequence). CDR3 sequence: CASCLGQGVLDGYTF. CDR3 nucleotide sequence: TGTGCCAGCTGCTTGGGACAGGGAGTTTTGGATGGCTACACCTTC.

V and J are TRBV2 and TRBJ2-7; possible D gene TRBD1, 6 bases. With 6 bases removed from V and 3 bases from J, the gap between germline ends came to 15 bases. There are 14 residues in the CDR3. The germline CDR1 and CDR2 sequences are SNHLY and FYNNEI. The CDR3 sequence is CASRPGHRYYEQYF. CDR3 nucleotide sequence: TGTGCCAGCAGGCCGGGACACCGATACTACGAGCAGTACTTC.

This chain connects TRBV10-3 to TRBJ2-3; possibly TRBD1 for D (6 bases). Germline CDR1 and CDR2: ENHRY and SYGVKD. Trimming took 4 bases from V and 4 from J, leaving 15 bases between them. The CDR3 runs to 15 residues. This chain's CDR3 is CAISAEPTGPDTQYF. In DNA form, the CDR3 reads TGTGCCATCAGTGCGGAACCTACAGGGCCAGATACGCAGTATTTT.

This chain joins TRBV24-1 and TRBJ2-1; 11 bases line up with TRBD2. V trimming: 3 bases; J trimming: 8 bases; junction bases outside the gene matches: 8. In germline, CDR1 is KGHDR, CDR2 SFDVKD. This CDR3 comprises 16 residues. The CDR3 DNA is TGTGCCACCAGTGATCCCGGACTAGCGGGCTTGGATGAGCAGTTCTTC. Protein sequence: CATSDPGLAGLDEQFF.

The CDR3 sequence: CASSVLAAREQFF. DNA for the CDR3: TGTGCCAGTAGTGTGTTAGCGGCCCGTGAGCAGTTCTTC. The rearrangement joins TRBV19 to TRBJ2-1; weak D call: TRBD2 (6 bases). The CDR3 consists of 13 residues. Per the germline V gene, CDR1 is LNHDA and CDR2 is SQIVND (reference sequence). The ends were cut back, 5 bases at V and 9 bases at J, with 14 bases in the middle.

The chain couples TRBV5-1 to TRBJ2-3; TRBD2 agrees at 10 bases. Germline V lookup: CDR1 SGHRS, CDR2 YFSETQ. V gave up 0 bases and J gave up 2 bases; unmatched junction bases: 3. The CDR3 contains 16 residues. The CDR3 loop is CASSLATSGNTDTQYF. CDR3 nucleotide sequence: TGCGCCAGCAGCTTGGCTACTAGCGGGAACACAGATACGCAGTATTTT.

The rearrangement uses TRBV5-1 and TRBJ1-5; D not certain. CDR1 is SGHRS and CDR2 is YFSETQ in the germline V gene. The CDR3 sequence is 13 residues long. Trimming cost V 5 bases and J 0 bases, with 6 bases left between them. Here the CDR3 DNA reads TGCGCCAGCAGTTACGGTAGCAATCAGCCCCAGCATTTT. This sequence encodes CASSYGSNQPQHF.

This clone was found once. This sequence joins TRBV5-5 and TRBJ2-3; the D gene is possibly TRBD2 (6 bases). The CDR3 is 16 amino acids. Germline V gives CDR1 SGHKS, CDR2 YYEKEE (reference sequence). The ends were cut back, 0 bases at V and 2 bases at J, with 13 bases in the middle. CDR3 in DNA: TGTGCCAGCAGCTTGGAGGGCGGGGAGCTCACAGATACGCAGTATTTT. It translates to CASSLEGGELTDTQYF.

The chain carries TRBV12-5 and TRBJ2-3, with D possibly matching TRBD2 (5 bases). The CDR3 sequence is 15 residues long. Germline V CDR1 and CDR2: LGHNT, FRNRAP. V lost 1 base and J lost 2, with 10 bases in between. The CDR3 DNA is TGTGCTAGTGGTTTGGACGGGCGGGCCACAGATACGCAGTATTTT. Translating it yields CASGLDGRATDTQYF. Supplemented by reference TRBV12-5 and TRBJ2-3, the full variable domain reads DARVTQTPRHKVTEMGQEVTMRCQPILGHNTVFWYRQTMMQGLELLAYFRNRAPLDDSGMPKDRFSAEMPDATLATLKIQPSEPRDSAVYFCASGLDGRATDTQYFGPGTRLTVL.

The V and J genes are TRBV19 and TRBJ1-5, with 7 bases lining up with TRBD1. The length of the CDR3 is 15 residues. Germline lookup yields CDR1 LNHDA and CDR2 SQIVND (reference sequence). With 6 bases clipped from V and 1 base from J, the junction kept 6 bases outside the gene matches. The CDR3, as DNA: TGTGCCAGTAGCCGACAGGGTGGCAGCAATCAGCCCCAGCATTTT. It specifies CASSRQGGSNQPQHF.

This sequence joins TRBV19 and TRBJ2-7, with 9 positions matching TRBD2. This CDR3 region has 15 residues. V trimming: 6 bases; J trimming: 9 bases; junction bases outside the gene matches: 15. Germline CDR1 is LNHDA and CDR2 is SQIVND (reference sequence). The DNA of the CDR3 is TGTGCCAGTAGCCCCAGACTAGCGGAGAATGAGGTGCAGTACTTC. Translation gives CASSPRLAENEVQYF.

The chain carries TRBV6-4 and TRBJ2-1; 8 nucleotides line up with TRBD2. The CDR3 runs 16 residues. The trim removed 2 bases at V and 0 bases at J, leaving 3 bases unmatched. Germline values: CDR1 MRHNA, CDR2 SNTAGT. CDR3 residues: CASSDTSGGSYNEQFF. In nucleotides, the CDR3 is TGTGCCAGCAGTGACACAAGCGGGGGCTCCTACAATGAGCAGTTCTTC.

The chain combines TRBV28 with TRBJ1-3; 7 positions agree with TRBD1. Trimming at V came to 3 bases and at J to 2 bases, leaving 7 bases not matched to a gene. The CDR3 covers 16 residues. The germline CDR1 and CDR2 sequences are MDHEN and SYDVKM. CDR3 DNA: TGTGCCAGCAGTTTGCCGGACGGGACAGCTGGAAACACCATATATTTT. Protein sequence: CASSLPDGTAGNTIYF.

In this sample, this clone turned up once. The chain uses TRBV5-1 and TRBJ2-7; D perhaps matches TRBD1 (6 bases). Trimming took off 4 bases at V and 4 bases at J, with 15 bases between the two ends. This CDR3 has 14 residues. CDR1 SGHRS and CDR2 YFSETQ come from the germline V gene. The CDR3 DNA is TGCGCCAGCAGCAGGGGACAAACCCCATACGAGCAGTACTTC. This gives the protein CASSRGQTPYEQYF.

The chain links TRBV18 to TRBJ2-3; 7 positions match TRBD1. V dropped 6 bases and J dropped 3; count of bases not matched to a gene: 12. Germline CDR1 reads KGHSH; CDR2 reads LQKENI. CDR3 length equals 16 residues. CDR3 region: CASSRVTGAGTDTQYF. CDR3 DNA sequence: TGTGCCAGCTCCAGAGTAACAGGGGCTGGTACAGATACGCAGTATTTT.

This sequence joins TRBV28 and TRBJ2-7, with D perhaps TRBD2 (6 bases). Trimming pared 9 bases from V and 3 bases from J, leaving 15 bases between. The CDR3 has 13 residues. CDR1 and CDR2 (germline): MDHEN, SYDVKM. The CDR3 DNA reads as TGTGCCAGTCCCGGGGACTTCTACTACGAGCAGTACTTC. Its protein product is CASPGDFYYEQYF.

The chain is built from TRBV9 and TRBJ2-2, with 7 bases aligning to TRBD1. The CDR3 is 14 amino acids. The V gene's germline CDR1 is SGDLS and CDR2 YYNGEE. The ends lost 5 bases at V and 4 bases at J; junction bases unmatched: 5. The CDR3 here is CASSSTGITGELFF. CDR3 DNA: TGTGCCAGCAGTTCGACAGGGATCACCGGGGAGCTGTTTTTT.

The chain has TRBV18 and TRBJ1-3; 7 nucleotides line up with TRBD1. J lost 1 base, V lost 5 bases, and 11 bases had no gene match. Germline V gives CDR1 KGHSH, CDR2 LQKENI. The CDR3 length is 17 residues. In nucleotides, the CDR3 is TGTGCCAGCTCATCGTCAGACAGGGACCCATCTGGAAACACCATATATTTT. This codes for CASSSSDRDPSGNTIYF.

V usage is TRBV1 and J usage is TRBJ2-5; the table's D call TRBD2 went unverified against the DNA. TRBV1 is annotated as a pseudogene. The CDR3 length is 16 residues. This CDR3 reads CTSSQVQAAQAETQYF. Here the CDR3 DNA reads TGCACCAGCAGCCAAGTACAAGCGGCCCAGGCGGAGACCCAGTACTTC.

The rearrangement links TRBV19 to TRBJ1-4; 9 bases match TRBD1. Germline loops: CDR1 LNHDA, CDR2 SQIVND (reference sequence). The CDR3 extends over 15 amino acids. Trimming cost V 5 bases and J 6 bases; bases outside gene matches: 7. The CDR3 loop reads CASSSQGATDEKLFF. For the CDR3, the DNA is TGTGCCAGTAGTTCACAGGGGGCGACTGATGAAAAACTGTTTTTT.

V is TRBV12-5 and J is TRBJ2-4, with unresolved D. Trimming took 1 base from V and 0 from J, leaving 4 bases between them. The germline V gene has CDR1 LGHNT and CDR2 FRNRAP. The CDR3 is 14 amino acids. The CDR3 DNA reads TGTGCTAGTGGTTTGGGAGTAGCCAAAAACATTCAGTACTTC. This encodes CASGLGVAKNIQYF.

The rearrangement links TRBV6-5 to TRBJ2-7; D is perhaps TRBD1 (5 bases). The germline V gene has CDR1 MNHEY and CDR2 SVGAGI. The V and J ends lost 8 bases and 2 bases respectively, with 7 bases between them. The CDR3 runs to 11 residues. The CDR3 reads CASGAAYEQYF. The CDR3 DNA follows: TGTGCCAGCGGGGCAGCCTACGAGCAGTACTTC.

As to this clone: Different DNA sequences within this sample yield the same CDR3. The chain recombines TRBV19 with TRBJ2-2; maybe TRBD1 (5 bases). The CDR3 loop spans 15 amino acids. Deletions cut 3 bases from V and 0 bases from J, with 8 bases between. Germline loops: CDR1 LNHDA, CDR2 SQIVND (reference sequence). For the CDR3, the DNA is TGTGCCAGTAGTATTGGGGCTTCGAACACCGGGGAGCTGTTTTTT. Its translation: CASSIGASNTGELFF.

This chain connects TRBV5-5 to TRBJ2-7; 9 nucleotides match TRBD1. Germline trimming cut 3 bases from V and 7 bases from J; bases unmatched to any gene: 14. CDR3 size: 16 residues. CDR1 and CDR2 (germline): SGHKS, YYEKEE (reference sequence). This CDR3 is CASSSGVGQGRREQYF. Here the CDR3 DNA reads TGTGCCAGCAGCTCCGGGGTTGGACAGGGGCGACGTGAGCAGTACTTC.

The V call is TRBV6-5, the J call TRBJ2-1; the match to TRBD1 covers 8 bases. The junction had 3 bases not matched to a gene; V was cut back by 5 bases and J by 6 bases. The CDR3 totals 13 residues. CDR1 and CDR2 (germline): MNHEY, SVGAGI. The CDR3 reads CASSRTGSNEQFF. The CDR3 DNA sequence: TGTGCCAGCAGTAGGACAGGGTCCAATGAGCAGTTCTTC.

The chain uses TRBV3-1 (or the pseudogene TRBV3-2) and TRBJ2-5; D gene ambiguous. V was trimmed by 4 bases and J by 7 bases, leaving 10 bases between them. Germline CDR1 LGHDT, CDR2 YNNKEL (reference sequence). The CDR3 has 12 residues. The CDR3 DNA reads as TGTGCCAGCAGCCCGTCTATTGGGACCCAGTACTTC. Its translation is CASSPSIGTQYF.

The chain links TRBV6-5 to TRBJ1-3; 7 nucleotides line up with TRBD1. The germline gives CDR1 MNHEY, CDR2 SVGAGI. CDR3 size: 15 residues. V trimming: 6 bases; J trimming: 0 bases; junction bases outside the gene matches: 5. The CDR3 here is CASRPGTASGNTIYF. The DNA for the CDR3 is TGTGCCAGCAGACCTGGGACAGCCTCTGGAAACACCATATATTTT.